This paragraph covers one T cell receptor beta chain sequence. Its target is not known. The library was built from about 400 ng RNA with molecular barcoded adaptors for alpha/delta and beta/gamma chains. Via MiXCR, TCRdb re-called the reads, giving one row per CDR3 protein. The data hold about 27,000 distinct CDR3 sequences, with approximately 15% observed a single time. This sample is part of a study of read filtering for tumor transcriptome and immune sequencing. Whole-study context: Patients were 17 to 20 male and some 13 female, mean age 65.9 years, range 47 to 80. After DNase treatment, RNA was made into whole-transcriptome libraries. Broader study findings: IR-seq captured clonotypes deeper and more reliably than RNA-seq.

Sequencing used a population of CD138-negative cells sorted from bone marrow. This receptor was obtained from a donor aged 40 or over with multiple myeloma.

This CDR3 reads CAWSSYQGAASEQYF. The DNA of the CDR3 is TGTGCCTGGAGTTCGTACCAGGGGGCGGCCTCTGAGCAGTACTTC. V gene TRBV30 combines with J gene TRBJ2-7; 8 bases are shared with TRBD1. The CDR3 is 15 residues long. The V and J ends lost 2 bases and 7 bases, in that order; junction bases with no gene match: 13. CDR1 and CDR2 from the germline V gene are GTSNPN and SVGIG (reference sequence).